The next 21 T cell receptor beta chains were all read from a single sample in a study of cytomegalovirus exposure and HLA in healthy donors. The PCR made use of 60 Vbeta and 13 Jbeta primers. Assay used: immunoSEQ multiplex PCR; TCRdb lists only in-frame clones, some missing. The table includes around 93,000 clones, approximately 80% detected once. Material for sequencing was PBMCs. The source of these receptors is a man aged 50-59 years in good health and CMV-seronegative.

CDR3: CASSLEGQGFYGYTF. Written as DNA, the CDR3 is TGCGCCAGCAGCTTGGAGGGACAGGGATTCTATGGCTACACCTTC. This chain uses TRBV5-1 with TRBJ1-2, with 9 bases matching TRBD1. Trimming took 0 bases from V and 4 from J; bases not matched to a gene: 4. CDR3 length: 15 amino acids. CDR1 SGHRS and CDR2 YFSETQ come from the germline V gene.

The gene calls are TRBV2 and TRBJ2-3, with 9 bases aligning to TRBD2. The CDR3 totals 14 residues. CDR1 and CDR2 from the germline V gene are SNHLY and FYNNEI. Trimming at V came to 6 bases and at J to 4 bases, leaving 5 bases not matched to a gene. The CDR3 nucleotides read TGTGCCAGCAGGACGGGCGGGAGGGCAGATACGCAGTATTTT. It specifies CASRTGGRADTQYF.

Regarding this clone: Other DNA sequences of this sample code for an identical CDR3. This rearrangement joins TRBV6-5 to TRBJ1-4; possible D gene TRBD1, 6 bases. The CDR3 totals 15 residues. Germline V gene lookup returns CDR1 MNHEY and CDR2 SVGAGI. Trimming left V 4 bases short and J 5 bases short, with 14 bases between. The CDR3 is CASSSPGQGNEKLFF. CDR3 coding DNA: TGTGCCAGCAGTTCCCCGGGGCAGGGGAATGAAAAACTGTTTTTT.

This CDR3 is CAISESWREALGTDTQYF. In nucleotides, the CDR3 is TGTGCCATCAGTGAGTCTTGGCGGGAGGCCCTTGGCACAGATACGCAGTATTTT. The chain combines TRBV10-3 with TRBJ2-3, with 8 nucleotides matching TRBD2. The CDR3 is 18 amino acids. With V trimmed by 0 bases and J by 1 base, 9 bases remained unmatched. Germline V lookup: CDR1 ENHRY, CDR2 SYGVKD.

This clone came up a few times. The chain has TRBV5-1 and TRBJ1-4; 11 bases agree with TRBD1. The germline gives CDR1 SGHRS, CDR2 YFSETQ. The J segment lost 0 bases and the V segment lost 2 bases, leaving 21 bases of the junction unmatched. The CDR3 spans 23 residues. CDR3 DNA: TGCGCCAGCAGCTTTAACTGGGACAGGGGGTCCACCGTGTCACTAACAACTAATGAAAAACTGTTTTTT. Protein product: CASSFNWDRGSTVSLTTNEKLFF.

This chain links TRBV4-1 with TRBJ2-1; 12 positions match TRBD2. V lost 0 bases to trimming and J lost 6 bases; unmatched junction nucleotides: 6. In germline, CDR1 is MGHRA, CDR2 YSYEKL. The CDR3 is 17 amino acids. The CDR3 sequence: CASSQDVGGLAGNEQFF. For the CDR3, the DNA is TGCGCCAGCAGCCAAGATGTGGGGGGACTAGCGGGCAATGAGCAGTTCTTC.

The CDR3 sequence is CASSPGLLSNTGELFF. Here the CDR3 DNA reads TGTGCCAGCAGCCCGGGACTTCTATCGAACACCGGGGAGCTGTTTTTT. The V and J genes are TRBV7-2 and TRBJ2-2, with D perhaps matching TRBD2 (6 bases). The CDR3 contains 16 residues. The V gene's germline CDR1 is SGHTA and CDR2 FQGNSA. Trimming took 5 bases from V and 0 from J, leaving 13 bases between them.

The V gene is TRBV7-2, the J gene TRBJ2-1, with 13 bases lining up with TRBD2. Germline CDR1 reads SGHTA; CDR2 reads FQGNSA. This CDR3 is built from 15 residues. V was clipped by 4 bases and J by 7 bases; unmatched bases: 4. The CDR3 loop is CASSWATSGRNEQFF. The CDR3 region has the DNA TGTGCCAGCAGCTGGGCGACTAGCGGGAGGAATGAGCAGTTCTTC.

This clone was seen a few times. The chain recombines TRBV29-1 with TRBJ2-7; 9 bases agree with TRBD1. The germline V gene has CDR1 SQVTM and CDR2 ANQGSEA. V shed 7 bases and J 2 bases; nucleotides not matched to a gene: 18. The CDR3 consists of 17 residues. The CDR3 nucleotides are TGCAGCGCCACAGGGGGCATGGGCCGCGGGACCACCTACGAGCAGTACTTC. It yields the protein CSATGGMGRGTTYEQYF.

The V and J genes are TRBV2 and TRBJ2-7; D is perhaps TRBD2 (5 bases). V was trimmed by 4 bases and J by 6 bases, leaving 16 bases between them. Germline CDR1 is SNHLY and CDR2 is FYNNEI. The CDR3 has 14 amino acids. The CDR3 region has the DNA TGTGCCAGCAGTGGCGAGGGAGTGGTGAGCGAGCAGTACTTC. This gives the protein CASSGEGVVSEQYF.

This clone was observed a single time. CDR3 DNA sequence: TGTGCCAGCAGCTTAGAGAGACTTAATACGCAGTATTTT. It specifies CASSLERLNTQYF. J is TRBJ2-3 and V is TRBV11-2; D is unresolved. Germline V gene data show CDR1 as SGHAT and CDR2 as FQNNGV. V shed 0 bases and J shed 7 bases, with 8 bases lying between them. This CDR3 contains 13 residues.

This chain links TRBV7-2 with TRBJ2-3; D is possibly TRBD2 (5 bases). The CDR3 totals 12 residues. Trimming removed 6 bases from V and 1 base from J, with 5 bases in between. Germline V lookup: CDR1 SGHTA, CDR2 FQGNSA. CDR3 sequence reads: CASRRGTDTQYF. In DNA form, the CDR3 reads TGTGCCAGCAGGCGGGGCACAGATACGCAGTATTTT.

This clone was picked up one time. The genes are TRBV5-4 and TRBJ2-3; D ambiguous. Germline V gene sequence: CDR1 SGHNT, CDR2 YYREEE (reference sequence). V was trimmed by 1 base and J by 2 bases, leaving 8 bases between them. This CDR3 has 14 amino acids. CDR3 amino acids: CASSLPRTTDTQYF. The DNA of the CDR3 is TGTGCCAGCAGCTTGCCGAGAACCACAGATACGCAGTATTTT.

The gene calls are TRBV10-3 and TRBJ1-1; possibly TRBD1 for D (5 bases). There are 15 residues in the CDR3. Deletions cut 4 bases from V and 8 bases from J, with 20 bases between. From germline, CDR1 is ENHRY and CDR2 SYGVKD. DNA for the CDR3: TGTGCCATCAGTGCCCTCAAGGGAGGGGAGCTCGAAGCTTTCTTT. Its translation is CAISALKGGELEAFF.

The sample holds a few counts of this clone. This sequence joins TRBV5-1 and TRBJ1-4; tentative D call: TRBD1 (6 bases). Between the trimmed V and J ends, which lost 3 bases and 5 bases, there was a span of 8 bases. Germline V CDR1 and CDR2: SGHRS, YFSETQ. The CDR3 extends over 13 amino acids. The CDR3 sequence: CASSWGGNEKLFF. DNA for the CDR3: TGCGCCAGCAGCTGGGGGGGCAATGAAAAACTGTTTTTT.

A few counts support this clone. CDR3 residues: CASRGEDSPLHF. The CDR3 DNA reads as TGTGCCAGCAGAGGTGAGGATTCACCCCTCCACTTT. This chain connects TRBV2 to TRBJ1-6; D remains unclear. The CDR3 extends over 12 amino acids. Per the germline V gene, CDR1 is SNHLY and CDR2 is FYNNEI. Trimming took off 6 bases at V and 8 bases at J, with 8 bases between the two ends.

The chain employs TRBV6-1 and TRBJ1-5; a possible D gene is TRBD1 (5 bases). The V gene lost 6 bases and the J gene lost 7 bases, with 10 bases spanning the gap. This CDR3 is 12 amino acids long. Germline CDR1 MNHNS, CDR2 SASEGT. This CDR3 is CASRRQGQPQHF. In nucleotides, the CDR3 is TGTGCCAGCAGGAGGCAGGGACAGCCCCAGCATTTT.

The CDR3 protein is CASSVPTTGFEGDTQYF. The CDR3 bases are TGTGCCAGCAGCGTACCAACCACAGGGTTTGAGGGAGATACGCAGTATTTT. This chain links TRBV9 with TRBJ2-3; D might be TRBD1 (6 bases). With 1 base removed from V and 5 bases from J, the gap between germline ends came to 20 bases. Germline V gene sequence: CDR1 SGDLS, CDR2 YYNGEE. The CDR3 is 17 residues long. The full variable domain, with the rest looked up from reference TRBV9 and TRBJ2-3, is DSGVTQTPKHLITATGQRVTLRCSPRSGDLSVYWYQQSLDQGLQFLIQYYNGEERAKGNILERFSAQQFPDLHSELNLSSLELGDSALYFCASSVPTTGFEGDTQYFGPGTRLTVL.

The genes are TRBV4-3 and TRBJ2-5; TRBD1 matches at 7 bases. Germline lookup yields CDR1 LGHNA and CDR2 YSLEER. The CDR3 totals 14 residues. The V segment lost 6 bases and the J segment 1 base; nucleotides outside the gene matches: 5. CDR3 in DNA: TGCGCCAGCAGGGCGACAGGGCCCCAAGAGACCCAGTACTTC. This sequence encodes CASRATGPQETQYF.

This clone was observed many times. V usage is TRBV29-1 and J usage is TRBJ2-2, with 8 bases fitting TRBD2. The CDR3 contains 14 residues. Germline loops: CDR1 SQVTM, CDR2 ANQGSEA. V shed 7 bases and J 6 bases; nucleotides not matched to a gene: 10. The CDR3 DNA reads TGCAGCGCTTTGGGTAGCGGGACCCCCGGGGAGCTGTTTTTT. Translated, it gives CSALGSGTPGELFF.

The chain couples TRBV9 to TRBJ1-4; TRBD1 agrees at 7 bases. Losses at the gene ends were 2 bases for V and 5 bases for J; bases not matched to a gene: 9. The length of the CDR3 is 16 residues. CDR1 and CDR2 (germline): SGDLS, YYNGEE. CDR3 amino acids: CASSVTAGTDNEKLFF. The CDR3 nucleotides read TGTGCCAGCAGCGTCACGGCCGGGACAGACAATGAAAAACTGTTTTTT. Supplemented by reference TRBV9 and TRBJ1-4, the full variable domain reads DSGVTQTPKHLITATGQRVTLRCSPRSGDLSVYWYQQSLDQGLQFLIQYYNGEERAKGNILERFSAQQFPDLHSELNLSSLELGDSALYFCASSVTAGTDNEKLFFGSGTQLSVL.